This T cell receptor beta chain was sequenced for a study of T cells in Graves' hyperthyroidism and ophthalmopathy. Findings and limits, study-wide: Blood held most thyroid clonotypes expanded above 0.001 frequency.

RNA transcripts were the template for amplifying TCR beta CDR3 regions. RT-PCR in the first round (using the HTBI primer set) targeted the TCR CDR3. TCRdb used MiXCR to reprocess the multiplex PCR reads, holding one entry per CDR3 protein. The sample includes more than 650,000 distinct CDR3 sequences, 12% to 15% of them seen just once. Comments on this clonotype: Antigen unknown.

Subjects aged 18 to 65 presented with newly diagnosed hyperthyroidism of less than 2 months' duration. Clinical symptoms, serum thyroxine, TRAb, thyroid ultrasound and orbital computed tomography informed diagnoses. The authors took PBMCs from 8 to 10 ml fresh peripheral blood. This CDR3 has 14 amino acids. V lost 8 bases, J lost 5 bases, and 5 bases stayed unmatched. The germline gives CDR1 SGHTA, CDR2 FQGTGA. This clonotype was obtained from a woman younger than 35 with Graves' hyperthyroidism. Material for sequencing was blood. The genes are TRBV7-3 and TRBJ2-2; 10 positions agree with TRBD2. The CDR3 DNA is TGTGCCAGCCGACTAGCGGGCCGAACCGGGGAGCTGTTTTTT. Translation: CASRLAGRTGELFF. Based on the CDR3 plus reference TRBV7-3 and TRBJ2-2, the full variable domain is GAGVSQTPSNKVTEKGKYVELRCDPISGHTALYWYRQSLGQGPEFLIYFQGTGAADDSGLPNDRFFAVRPEGSVSTLKIQRTERGDSAVYLCASRLAGRTGELFFGEGSRLTVL.